The clone carrying this TCR beta chain registers medium-sized by frequency. Its antigen is as yet unknown. This table comes from immunoSEQ multiplex PCR, and its TCRdb copy is limited to in-frame clones, with some not included. The sample's table shows more than 2,000 clones. The synovial samples were synovial fluid, paired with peripheral blood from each active arthritis patient. The data are from a study of synovial regulatory T cells in juvenile arthritis. Overall study findings and caveats: Synovial Teff and blood CPL repertoires partially overlapped with iaTreg TCR repertoires, which were largely patient-private.

Germline CDR1 and CDR2: SNHLY and FYNNEI. The CDR3 is made up of 15 amino acids. The DNA is not on file. V is TRBV2 and J is TRBJ2-1; there is no DNA to check the TCRdb D call of TRBD2. Sequences were obtained from Treg cells from the synovium. This receptor was obtained from a donor aged 2-35 years with juvenile idiopathic arthritis. This chain's CDR3 is CASFPPVGAYNEQFF. The full variable domain, rest sourced from reference TRBV2 and TRBJ2-1, is EPEVTQTPSHQVTQMGQEVILRCVPISNHLYFYWYRQILGQKVEFLVSFYNNEISEKSEIFDDQFSVERPDGSNFTLKIRSTKLEDSAMYFCASFPPVGAYNEQFFGPGTRLTVL.